These T cell receptor beta chains were read from a single sample in a study of Tregs in tolerant kidney transplant recipients. Data came from immunoSEQ multiplex PCR; TCRdb stores just in-frame clones and leaves some out. The repertoire consists of 200,000 to 300,000 clones, with 80% to 85% occurring once and the leading ten covering around 0.64%. Source material: CD4+ T cells from blood. These receptors came from a human donor in good health. The CDR3 runs from the conserved cysteine through the conserved F or W. D genes are given only for firm matches. Not all rows give a size; the values are once, few, many and, for expanded clones, a class.

15 TRBJ2-1 TRBV7-9 . . CASSLEGEPYNEQFF TGTGCCAGCAGCTTAGAGGGGGAGCCGTACAATGAGCAGTTCTTC
15 TRBJ1-2 TRBV27 TRBD1 . CASSPRTGRGYGYTF TGTGCCAGCAGTCCCAGGACAGGGAGAGGCTATGGCTACACCTTC
17 TRBJ2-1 TRBV7-6 TRBD2 . CASSLKGGRTTYNEQFF TGTGCCAGCAGCTTAAAGGGCGGGAGGACGACCTACAATGAGCAGTTCTTC
15 TRBJ2-7 TRBV5-4 TRBD2 . CASSRPGTSHNEQYF TGTGCCAGCAGCCGACCTGGGACTAGTCACAACGAGCAGTACTTC
16 TRBJ2-2 TRBV18 . . CASSPLGQPNTGELFF TGTGCCAGCTCACCACTTGGTCAGCCGAACACCGGGGAGCTGTTTTTT
13 TRBJ2-2 TRBV14 . . CASNRAHTGELFF TGTGCCAGCAACCGGGCCCACACCGGGGAGCTGTTTTTT
14 TRBJ2-3 TRBV25-1 . . CASSELGGRDTQYF TGTGCCAGCAGTGAATTGGGTGGGCGGGATACGCAGTATTTT
18 TRBJ2-2 TRBV5-6 . . CASSLRGTQSDFAGELFF TGTGCCAGCAGCTTGAGGGGCACTCAGAGCGATTTTGCCGGGGAGCTGTTTTTT
15 TRBJ2-7 TRBV6-1 . . CASSGIIGISYEQYF TGTGCCAGCAGTGGGATTATTGGGATTTCCTATGAGCAGTACTTC
15 TRBJ2-3 TRBV11-2 TRBD1 . CASSLRQGATDTQYF TGTGCCAGCAGCCTCCGACAGGGGGCCACAGATACGCAGTATTTT
14 TRBJ2-5 TRBV9 TRBD2 . CASSPGLVGETQYF TGTGCCAGCAGCCCGGGACTAGTCGGGGAGACCCAGTACTTC
15 TRBJ1-5 TRBV18 . . CASSTQGPGNQPQHF TGTGCCAGCTCTACACAGGGCCCCGGCAATCAGCCCCAGCATTTT
17 TRBJ2-5 TRBV5-1 TRBD2 . CASSRGLAGGPMEAQYF TGCGCCAGCAGCAGGGGACTAGCGGGAGGCCCCATGGAGGCCCAGTACTTC
16 TRBJ1-6 TRBV5-1 . once CASSSRTGTYNSPLHF TGCGCCAGCAGCTCAAGGACGGGGACTTATAATTCACCCCTCCACTTT
14 TRBJ1-2 TRBV21-1 . . CASRLWQGNYGYTF TGTGCCAGCAGGTTATGGCAGGGTAACTATGGCTACACCTTC
12 TRBJ1-2 TRBV15 . . CATSRGGYGYTF TGTGCCACCAGCAGAGGCGGGTATGGCTACACCTTC
16 TRBJ1-5 TRBV7-6 . . CASSLAAREFNQPQHF TGTGCCAGCAGCTTAGCCGCCAGGGAATTCAATCAGCCCCAGCATTTT
13 TRBJ2-7 TRBV29-1 . . CSVGHTIGYEQYF TGCAGCGTTGGACACACGATAGGCTACGAGCAGTACTTC
14 TRBJ1-2 TRBV27 TRBD1 . CASSFNTGGEGYTF TGTGCCAGCAGTTTCAACACAGGGGGCGAAGGCTACACCTTC
16 TRBJ1-6 TRBV6-5 TRBD1 few CASSYLRGQVGSPLHF TGTGCCAGCAGTTACTTAAGGGGACAGGTTGGTTCACCCCTCCACTTT
15 TRBJ2-7 TRBV5-6 TRBD1 few CASSFTGQGPYEQYF TGTGCCAGCAGCTTCACGGGACAGGGGCCCTACGAGCAGTACTTC
15 TRBJ1-5 TRBV7-8 . . CASSLLGHPNQPQHF TGTGCCAGCAGCTTATTGGGCCATCCCAATCAGCCCCAGCATTTT
15 TRBJ1-4 TRBV2 . . CASKRFQNDNEKLFF TGTGCCAGCAAAAGATTCCAAAATGATAATGAAAAACTGTTTTTT
14 TRBJ1-1 TRBV6-1 . . CASSFSDLNTEAFF TGTGCCAGCAGTTTCAGTGACCTAAACACTGAAGCTTTCTTT
16 TRBJ1-2 TRBV4-1 . . CASSQGGARPNYGYTF TGCGCCAGCAGCCAAGGCGGTGCCAGGCCGAACTATGGCTACACCTTC
14 TRBJ2-7 TRBV6-1 . . CASSRGGDRYEQYF TGTGCCAGCAGTAGGGGGGGGGACCGCTACGAGCAGTACTTC
13 TRBJ1-1 TRBV10-1 . . CASSSGSTTEAFF TGCGCCAGCAGTTCCGGGAGTACCACTGAAGCTTTCTTT
13 TRBJ1-5 TRBV2 . . CASSEWVNQPQHF TGTGCCAGCAGTGAATGGGTTAATCAGCCCCAGCATTTT
13 TRBJ1-2 TRBV5-1 TRBD1 many CASSGGDSYGYTF TGCGCCAGCAGCGGGGGGGACAGCTATGGCTACACCTTC
15 TRBJ2-7 TRBV2 TRBD1 . CASRQGSGALYEQYF TGTGCCAGCCGACAGGGGAGTGGGGCTTTATACGAGCAGTACTTC
14 TRBJ2-7 TRBV6-5 . . CASSEGGLLYEQYF TGTGCCAGCAGTGAAGGAGGCCTCCTCTACGAGCAGTACTTC
15 TRBJ2-1 TRBV6-1 TRBD1 . CASSASGGSYNEQFF TGTGCCAGCAGTGCGTCAGGGGGCTCCTACAATGAGCAGTTCTTC
14 TRBJ2-7 TRBV5-4 . . CASSKGGRTYEQYF TGTGCCAGCAGCAAGGGCGGGCGGACCTACGAGCAGTACTTC
14 TRBJ2-1 TRBV5-1 . . CASSSPPAFNEQFF TGCGCCAGCAGCTCCCCCCCCGCCTTCAATGAGCAGTTCTTC
15 TRBJ2-2 TRBV7-3 TRBD2 . CASSAAGALTGELFF TGTGCCAGCAGCGCAGCGGGGGCCCTCACCGGGGAGCTGTTTTTT
14 TRBJ2-7 TRBV6-5 . . CASSYFGAPSEQYF TGTGCCAGCAGTTACTTCGGGGCCCCCTCCGAGCAGTACTTC
15 TRBJ1-1 TRBV5-6 . few CASSWEQGVGVEAFF TGTGCCAGCAGCTGGGAGCAGGGAGTAGGCGTTGAAGCTTTCTTT
19 TRBJ2-1 TRBV19 . . CASSIRTVPGGFFYNEQFF TGTGCCAGTAGTATTCGGACGGTTCCCGGGGGCTTTTTCTACAATGAGCAGTTCTTC
14 TRBJ1-2 TRBV6-5 . . CASGSGDFNYGYTF TGTGCCAGCGGATCAGGGGATTTCAACTATGGCTACACCTTC
13 TRBJ1-5 TRBV18 . . CASSVTENQPQHF TGTGCCAGCTCGGTTACGGAAAATCAGCCCCAGCATTTT
15 TRBJ2-5 TRBV30 TRBD1 . CAWSYLGGAKETQYF TGTGCCTGGAGTTATTTAGGGGGCGCGAAAGAGACCCAGTACTTC
13 TRBJ1-2 TRBV7-2 . . CASSLVRTDGYTF TGTGCCAGCAGCTTAGTACGGACGGATGGCTACACCTTC
13 TRBJ2-3 TRBV1 . . CTSRGSRSDTQYF TGCACCAGCAGAGGATCACGGTCGGATACGCAGTATTTT
16 TRBJ2-4 TRBV5-4 . . CASHLPDSTGGPIQYF TGTGCCTCCCACCTCCCCGACTCGACAGGCGGACCAATTCAGTACTTC
14 TRBJ1-1 TRBV5-1 TRBD1 . CASTGQGADTEAFF TGCGCCAGCACGGGACAGGGGGCAGACACTGAAGCTTTCTTT
15 TRBJ1-5 TRBV6-1 . . CASSDQGNSNQPQHF TGTGCCAGCAGTGACCAAGGAAATAGCAATCAGCCCCAGCATTTT
14 TRBJ2-1 TRBV6-5 . . CASSYSLSGAEQFF TGTGCCAGCAGTTACTCCCTCTCGGGAGCTGAGCAGTTCTTC
14 TRBJ1-1 TRBV19 . once CASIGGNMNTEAFF TGTGCCAGTATTGGGGGGAACATGAACACTGAAGCTTTCTTT
12 TRBJ1-5 TRBV29-1 . . CSVGGGNQPQHF TGCAGCGTTGGTGGGGGTAATCAGCCCCAGCATTTT
13 TRBJ1-2 TRBV19 . few CASSIGTVPSYTF TGTGCCAGTAGTATAGGGACCGTCCCAAGCTACACCTTC
15 TRBJ1-1 TRBV4-1 TRBD1 . CASSQVTGGYTEAFF TGCGCCAGCAGCCAAGTAACAGGGGGGTACACTGAAGCTTTCTTT
15 TRBJ1-4 TRBV2 . few CASRKQGSTNEKLFF TGTGCCAGCAGGAAACAGGGATCAACTAATGAAAAACTGTTTTTT
13 TRBJ1-2 TRBV27 . . CASSNRVGRGYTF TGTGCCAGCAGCAACAGGGTAGGAAGGGGCTACACCTTC
16 TRBJ2-3 TRBV7-5 . once CVRSLGLAGTTDTQYF TGTGTCAGAAGCTTGGGGCTAGCGGGTACCACAGATACGCAGTATTTT
16 TRBJ2-3 TRBV29-1 TRBD2 . CSVHAGLAGGTDTQYF TGCAGCGTACATGCCGGACTAGCGGGAGGGACAGATACGCAGTATTTT
13 TRBJ2-1 TRBV10-1 TRBD2 . CASSEAGMVWQFF TGCGCCAGCAGTGAAGCGGGAATGGTATGGCAGTTCTTC
13 TRBJ2-5 TRBV6-6 TRBD1 . CASRDRAQETQYF TGTGCCAGCAGAGACAGGGCGCAAGAGACCCAGTACTTC
12 TRBJ2-7 TRBV4-2 TRBD1 . CASSQDRREQYF TGTGCCAGCAGCCAGGACAGGCGCGAGCAGTACTTC
14 TRBJ2-7 TRBV27 TRBD1 once CATARDRGPYEQYF TGTGCCACCGCCCGGGACAGGGGGCCCTACGAGCAGTACTTC